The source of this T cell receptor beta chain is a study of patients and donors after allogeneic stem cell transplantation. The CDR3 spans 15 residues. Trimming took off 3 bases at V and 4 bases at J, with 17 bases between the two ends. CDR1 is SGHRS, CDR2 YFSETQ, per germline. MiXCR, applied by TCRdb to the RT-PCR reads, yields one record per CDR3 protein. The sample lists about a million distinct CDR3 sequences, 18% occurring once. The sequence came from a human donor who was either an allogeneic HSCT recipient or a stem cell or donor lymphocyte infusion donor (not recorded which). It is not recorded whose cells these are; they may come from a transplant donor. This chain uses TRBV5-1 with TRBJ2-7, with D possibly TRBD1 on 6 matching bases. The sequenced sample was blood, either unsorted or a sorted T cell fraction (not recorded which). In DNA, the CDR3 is TGCGCCAGCAGCTCCTCGCCGGGACACCCTTACGAGCAGTACTTC. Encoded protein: CASSSSPGHPYEQYF.